Only a few counts were recorded for the clone carrying this T cell receptor beta chain. No antigen is known for it. These data originate in a study of T cells in Graves' hyperthyroidism and ophthalmopathy. Turning to the study itself: Once the initial diagnosis was made, peripheral blood was obtained before any treatment.

Template material for amplifying TCR beta CDR3 regions consisted of RNA transcripts. An initial round of RT-PCR targeting the TCR CDR3 relied on the HTBI primer set. In TCRdb, the multiplex PCR reads were re-called with MiXCR into one record per CDR3 protein. The sample lists approximately 490,000 distinct CDR3 sequences, 22% occurring once. The study's findings and limits: Most clonotypes expanded in the thyroid (above 0.001) were also present in blood.

V lost 0 bases to trimming and J lost 2 bases, with 11 bases between them. The CDR3 sequence is 15 residues long. Germline CDR1 reads SNHLY; CDR2 reads FYNNEI. Uncontrolled infection, other autoimmune disease, pregnancy or lactation led to exclusion. Diagnosis rested on symptoms, serum thyroxine and TRAb, thyroid ultrasound, and orbital computed tomography. The sample was blood. The rearrangement joins TRBV2 to TRBJ2-7; D is ambiguous. The receptor was isolated from a woman aged 70 to 79 with Graves' ophthalmopathy. The chain's CDR3 is CASSEAQLGPYEQYF. The CDR3 coding sequence is TGTGCCAGCAGTGAAGCGCAGTTGGGTCCCTACGAGCAGTACTTC.